The 26 T cell receptor beta chains in this list originate from one sample, sequenced in a study of cytomegalovirus exposure and HLA in healthy donors. Vbeta (60) and Jbeta (13) primers were used in the PCR. TCRdb's table, derived via immunoSEQ multiplex PCR, lists solely in-frame clones and lacks some. This sample carries under 150,000 clones, more than 60% of them seen once, and the ten largest clones take 7.5% to 9.5%. Input material: PBMCs. These receptors were collected from a woman aged 50 to 65 in good health and CMV-seropositive.

The chain joins TRBV7-9 to TRBJ1-6, with a possible D match to TRBD1 (5 bases). This CDR3 has 16 residues. V lost 2 bases and J 9 bases, leaving 17 bases between the germline ends. Looked up from germline, CDR1 is SEHNR and CDR2 is FQNEAQ (reference sequence). CDR3 protein: CASSLSGGIVSSPLHF. CDR3 sequence (DNA): TGTGCCAGCAGCTTATCGGGGGGGATTGTTAGTTCACCCCTCCACTTT.

This clone was detected only a few times. This sequence joins TRBV5-6 and TRBJ1-1; TRBD1 matches at 8 bases. Germline-derived CDR1 and CDR2 are SGHDT and YYEEEE. Trimming at V came to 4 bases and at J to 7 bases, leaving 9 bases not matched to a gene. The CDR3 covers 14 residues. CDR3: CASSLGITGGEAFF. DNA of the CDR3: TGTGCCAGCAGCCTGGGTATTACAGGGGGTGAAGCTTTCTTT.

This chain joins TRBV2 and TRBJ2-3; TRBD1 is a possible D gene (5 bases). This CDR3 has 14 residues. The V end was cut by 7 bases, the J end by 0 bases, with 11 bases between. Germline assignment: CDR1 SNHLY and CDR2 FYNNEI. CDR3 in DNA: TGTGCCAGCACACAGGAATCTAGCACAGATACGCAGTATTTT. This codes for CASTQESSTDTQYF.

This clone has a single count. The rearrangement uses TRBV6-4 and TRBJ1-5, with a tentative D call TRBD1 (6 bases). The germline gives CDR1 MRHNA, CDR2 SNTAGT. V lost 3 bases to trimming and J lost 1 base, with 10 bases between them. The CDR3 extends over 15 amino acids. CDR3: CASSEQGGSNQPQHF. The DNA for the CDR3 is TGTGCCAGCAGTGAACAGGGCGGAAGCAATCAGCCCCAGCATTTT.

V and J are TRBV2 and TRBJ2-5; D is perhaps TRBD2 (5 bases). This CDR3 is 12 amino acids long. Trimming cost V 3 bases and J 5 bases, with 7 bases left between them. The germline CDR1 and CDR2 sequences are SNHLY and FYNNEI. The DNA of the CDR3 is TGTGCCAGCAGTGAGGAGGATGAGACCCAGTACTTC. Encoded protein: CASSEEDETQYF.

The chain carries TRBV7-3 and TRBJ2-2; the D gene is possibly TRBD1 (5 bases). The CDR3 is 16 amino acids. Trimming pared 5 bases from V and 2 bases from J, leaving 15 bases between. Germline V gene lookup returns CDR1 SGHTA and CDR2 FQGTGA. CDR3 bases: TGTGCCAGCAGCGCCGCAGAACAGGTTAACACCGGGGAGCTGTTTTTT. This encodes CASSAAEQVNTGELFF.

The chain couples TRBV6-5 to TRBJ1-1, with D tentatively TRBD1 (6 bases). In germline, CDR1 is MNHEY, CDR2 SVGAGI. V lost 7 bases and J lost 2, with 11 bases in between. CDR3 length: 13 amino acids. The CDR3 sequence: CASTPGQNTEAFF. CDR3 bases: TGTGCCAGCACCCCGGGACAAAACACTGAAGCTTTCTTT.

In its sample, this clone was seen once. This chain connects TRBV7-2 to TRBJ2-5; 11 bases line up with TRBD2. V shed 1 base, J shed 2 bases, and the junction held 6 bases outside the gene matches. The CDR3 runs to 17 residues. Germline V gives CDR1 SGHTA, CDR2 FQGNSA. CDR3 region: CASSLDWGLAAQETQYF. In DNA form, the CDR3 reads TGTGCCAGCAGCTTAGATTGGGGACTAGCGGCGCAAGAGACCCAGTACTTC.

The chain joins TRBV5-6 to TRBJ2-3; 7 positions match TRBD2. V shed 2 bases, J shed 4 bases, and the junction held 1 base outside the gene matches. CDR3 length equals 13 residues. The V gene's germline CDR1 is SGHDT and CDR2 YYEEEE. This chain's CDR3 is CASSFGGADTQYF. The CDR3 DNA is TGTGCCAGCAGCTTTGGGGGGGCAGATACGCAGTATTTT.

The chain links TRBV9 to TRBJ2-3, with D tentatively TRBD1 (6 bases). This CDR3 has 15 residues. Germline CDR1 is SGDLS and CDR2 is YYNGEE. Trimming stripped 3 bases from V and 0 bases from J, with 11 bases between. The CDR3 loop is CASSALGASTDTQYF. The CDR3 nucleotides are TGTGCCAGCAGCGCCTTGGGGGCTAGCACAGATACGCAGTATTTT.

The CDR3 reads CASSENQRTLPLAYNEQFF. CDR3 in DNA: TGTGCCAGCAGTGAAAATCAGCGGACTCTACCCCTGGCCTACAATGAGCAGTTCTTC. The chain carries TRBV6-1 and TRBJ2-1, with D perhaps matching TRBD2 (5 bases). V was pared by 2 bases and J by 2 bases, with 22 bases between. Germline V lookup: CDR1 MNHNS, CDR2 SASEGT. This CDR3 contains 19 residues.

This rearrangement joins TRBV7-9 to TRBJ2-1, with 11 positions matching TRBD2. After removal of 5 bases from V and 5 bases from J, the junction contained 11 bases not matched to a gene. Germline V lookup: CDR1 SEHNR, CDR2 FQNEAQ (reference sequence). The CDR3 has 17 amino acids. This CDR3 reads CASSPKGGTSGNNEQFF. CDR3 DNA sequence: TGTGCCAGCAGCCCCAAGGGCGGGACTAGCGGTAACAATGAGCAGTTCTTC.

The chain recombines TRBV7-2 with TRBJ1-2, with 8 bases identical to TRBD1. Unmatched junction bases numbered 5, after V lost 3 bases and J lost 5 bases. The CDR3 has 14 amino acids. The V gene's germline CDR1 is SGHTA and CDR2 FQGNSA. The CDR3 spells CASSFTGGSYGYTF. The CDR3 DNA sequence: TGTGCCAGCAGCTTCACAGGGGGATCATATGGCTACACCTTC.

The V gene is TRBV29-1, the J gene TRBJ1-1; TRBD1 agrees at 8 bases. CDR1 and CDR2 from the germline V gene are SQVTM and ANQGSEA. The length of the CDR3 is 15 residues. V trimming: 6 bases; J trimming: 0 bases; junction bases outside the gene matches: 9. The CDR3 nucleotides read TGCAGCGTCCCGGACAGGGCACCCTTGAACACTGAAGCTTTCTTT. Translating it yields CSVPDRAPLNTEAFF.

On this clone: Germline is not matched at one junction end, which may reflect a read error. V usage is TRBV7-8 and J usage is TRBJ2-7; 10 bases map to TRBD2. The CDR3 totals 14 residues. The V gene's germline CDR1 is SGHVS and CDR2 FQNEAQ. CDR3 residues: CASRLAGGSYEQYF. The CDR3 DNA reads TGTGCCAGCAGGTTAGCGGGAGGTTCCTACGAGCAGTACTTC.

This chain uses TRBV30 with TRBJ1-5, with 7 bases that match TRBD1. V was clipped by 1 base and J by 4 bases; unmatched bases: 4. Germline V lookup: CDR1 GTSNPN, CDR2 SVGIG (reference sequence). There are 14 residues in the CDR3. In DNA, the CDR3 is TGTGCCTGGAGTGAAGGGACAGTTAATCAGCCCCAGCATTTT. Translated, it gives CAWSEGTVNQPQHF.

The chain recombines TRBV6-5 with TRBJ1-1, with D possibly TRBD1 on 6 matching bases. Between the trimmed V and J ends, which lost 6 bases and 5 bases, there was a span of 13 bases. CDR1 is MNHEY and CDR2 is SVGAGI in the germline V gene. The CDR3 has 13 amino acids. CDR3 loop: CASRGHQQTEAFF. CDR3 DNA sequence: TGTGCCAGCAGGGGACACCAGCAGACTGAAGCTTTCTTT.

This clone was found once. The rearrangement links TRBV9 to TRBJ2-5; 7 bases match TRBD2. The germline CDR1 and CDR2 sequences are SGDLS and YYNGEE. V trimming: 4 bases; J trimming: 2 bases; junction bases outside the gene matches: 5. This CDR3 region has 14 residues. CDR3 in amino acids: CASSTSGVQETQYF. The CDR3 nucleotides read TGTGCCAGCAGCACGAGCGGGGTTCAAGAGACCCAGTACTTC.

The chain has TRBV7-2 and TRBJ2-5; D unresolved. The length of the CDR3 is 12 residues. Per germline, CDR1 SGHTA and CDR2 FQGNSA. V was shortened by 2 bases and J by 5 bases, with 6 bases between the two germline ends. DNA of the CDR3: TGTGCCAGCAGCTTAAATGCGGAGACCCAGTACTTC. This gives the protein CASSLNAETQYF. The full variable domain, rest sourced from reference TRBV7-2 and TRBJ2-5, is GAGVSQSPSNKVTEKGKDVELRCDPISGHTALYWYRQSLGQGLEFLIYFQGNSAPDKSGLPSDRFSAERTGGSVSTLTIQRTQQEDSAVYLCASSLNAETQYFGPGTRLLVL.

The J gene is TRBJ2-5, the V gene TRBV5-1; 9 bases agree with TRBD2. V lost 4 bases, J lost 0 bases, and 10 bases stayed unmatched. This CDR3 has 17 amino acids. CDR1 is SGHRS, CDR2 YFSETQ, per germline. Here the CDR3 DNA reads TGCGCCAGCAGCCCCCCCCAAGCGGGGGGCAACCAAGAGACCCAGTACTTC. It codes for CASSPPQAGGNQETQYF.

This clone has only a few counts. The rearrangement joins TRBV29-1 to TRBJ2-7, with a tentative D call TRBD1 (6 bases). V dropped 6 bases and J dropped 2 bases, with 14 bases sitting between them. The germline V gene has CDR1 SQVTM and CDR2 ANQGSEA. The CDR3 spans 13 residues. The CDR3 sequence is CSVGQPQTYEQYF. As DNA, the CDR3 is TGCAGCGTCGGACAGCCCCAAACCTACGAGCAGTACTTC.

This rearrangement joins TRBV14 to TRBJ2-1; 12 bases map to TRBD2. Trimming at V came to 0 bases and at J to 0 bases, leaving 3 bases not matched to a gene. The CDR3 extends over 18 amino acids. Germline assignment: CDR1 SGHDN and CDR2 FVKESK. DNA for the CDR3: TGTGCCAGCAGCCAAGAACTAGCGGGGGGCTTCTCCTACAATGAGCAGTTCTTC. Protein product: CASSQELAGGFSYNEQFF. Full variable domain (remainder filled in from reference TRBV14 and TRBJ2-1): EAGVTQFPSHSVIEKGQTVTLRCDPISGHDNLYWYRRVMGKEIKFLLHFVKESKQDESGMPNNRFLAERTGGTYSTLKVQPAELEDSGVYFCASSQELAGGFSYNEQFFGPGTRLTVL.

The chain recombines TRBV6-6 with TRBJ2-2; 7 positions match TRBD1. Germline lookup yields CDR1 MNHNY and CDR2 SVGAGI (reference sequence). This CDR3 region has 16 residues. Unmatched junction bases numbered 7, after V lost 6 bases and J lost 0 bases. CDR3 DNA: TGTGCCAGCAGCCGCACAGGGGTAACGAACACCGGGGAGCTGTTTTTT. Its translation: CASSRTGVTNTGELFF.

The rearrangement joins TRBV6-5 to TRBJ1-1; TRBD1 matches 7 bases. Trimming at V came to 7 bases and at J to 1 base, leaving 9 bases not matched to a gene. The CDR3 has 15 residues. Germline V CDR1 and CDR2: MNHEY, SVGAGI. The CDR3 DNA reads as TGTGCCAGCACCAACGAACCAGGGGGGAACACTGAAGCTTTCTTT. This codes for CASTNEPGGNTEAFF.

The chain recombines TRBV2 with TRBJ2-1, with a weak D call TRBD2 (6 bases). Germline V gene lookup returns CDR1 SNHLY and CDR2 FYNNEI. The CDR3 length is 15 residues. The ends were cut back, 7 bases at V and 4 bases at J, with 17 bases in the middle. The CDR3 nucleotides are TGTGCCAGCACCAAACGGGACTCTCCTTACAATGAGCAGTTCTTC. Protein: CASTKRDSPYNEQFF.

This rearrangement joins TRBV12-5 to TRBJ1-1; 9 nucleotides agree with TRBD1. Germline CDR1 and CDR2: LGHNT and FRNRAP. CDR3 length equals 16 residues. Unmatched junction bases numbered 9, after V lost 6 bases and J lost 1 base. DNA of the CDR3: TGTGCTAGTGGCCGGGGACCGGACAGGGGGAACACTGAAGCTTTCTTT. Protein product: CASGRGPDRGNTEAFF.